Detailed here is one T cell receptor (beta chain). This clonotype was seen repeatedly, ten times or more. Its specific antigen is unknown. No clone much larger than this one lies a single base away; base qualities are absent. Libraries of naive CD8 T cells were built from about 20,000 to 1,000,000 sorted cells, with 10%, 30% or 50% of the purified RNA used. Naive CD8 T cells, defined as CD8+CD4-CCR7+CD45RA+, were FACS-sorted into RLT Plus buffer on a BD FACSAria II. Roughly ten TCR copies' worth of Jurkat RNA were spiked into roughly 18,000-1,000,000 naive CD8 T cell samples to test detection sensitivity. CD8 T cells were enriched with RosetteSep CD8+ T Cell Enrichment Cocktail and Ficoll-Paque, followed by ACK red cell lysis. To prepare the library, PCR was applied. Sequencing relied on an Illumina HiSeq 4000. Bulk TCR libraries were prepared as previously described, using TCR primers listed in Table S5. Purification of total RNA was performed with the Qiagen AllPrep DNA/RNA kit. Before analysis, reads from multiple sequencing runs of the same library were pooled. Under the source paper's analysis protocol: Reads were retained only if their TCR constant sequence matched exactly, and those retained reads were trimmed to 150 nt and grouped according to their 12-nt molecular barcodes. Reads in each barcode group were sub-clustered using a 15% Levenshtein threshold, and a quality-weighted consensus sequence was built for each RNA molecule. Non-functional sequences were excluded, and lower-count sequences lying one edit away from another sequence were also excluded. Based on fitting two negative binomial distributions, any barcode sub-cluster with under 20% of the maximum read count was discarded. Through fastp at Q25 and MiXCR, TCRdb rebuilt clones from the public reads, retaining in-frame beta chains. Merged by CDR3 protein, the rows form single entries marked with the most common genes and DNA. The V and J calls reflect TCRdb's pipeline rather than the authors' work. The sample records 490,000 or so distinct CDR3 sequences, roughly a fifth of which are singletons. The ten largest account for approximately 0.84% of the sample.

CDR1 and CDR2 (MDHEN, SYDVKM) derive from the germline V gene. V is cut back by 10 bases and J by 4 bases, with 9 bases in the junction unmatched. The CDR3 spans 14 residues, from the cysteine through the phenylalanine. Only the CDR3 DNA is retained, 42 bases long and in frame from the first base. The record originates from a study of molecular identifiers for immune sequencing clone quantification listed by TCRdb under 2018. For the wider study: For a replicate experiment, RNA from around 20,000 or 99,000 naive CD8 T cells was divided into five aliquots, of which four were sequenced. This methods study used CD8 T cells to benchmark TCR RNA copy counting and molecular-identifier clustering-based TCR repertoire sequencing (MIDCIRS). Study-wide conclusions, independent of this receptor: Spiked-in Jurkat TCR RNA equivalent to a single cell was reported to be detectable even among approximately 1 million naive CD8 T cells. When barcode sub-clustering was not used, chimeric consensus sequences inflated TCR diversity, with chimeras reaching as high as 47%. Clones above 20 RNA copies held over 99% of molecules in CMV-specific effector cells but under 1% in naive cells. About three recovered TCR RNA copies per cell were obtained by modeling, versus approximately 10 by digital PCR, implying a capture efficiency of about 30%. Spiked-in Jurkat TCR RNA (around eleven copies' worth), which is not part of the donor repertoire, was contained in the naive libraries. Highly expanded clone sizes could be underestimated if identical TCR molecules share a barcode.

The sequence is built from TRBV28 and TRBJ2-1; 8 middle bases align to TRBD2. The TCR originated in a human donor in good health. Some libraries in this study had Jurkat cell RNA spiked in. Sequenced sample: naive CD8+ T cells from blood, with Jurkat cell RNA spiked in. The cell subset or site label, as the study defines it: FACS-sorted CD8+CD4-CCR7+CD45RA+ naive T cells. The encoded CDR3 is CATTLAGLYNEQFF. The base sequence is TGTGCCACCACCCTAGCGGGCCTATACAATGAGCAGTTCTTC.